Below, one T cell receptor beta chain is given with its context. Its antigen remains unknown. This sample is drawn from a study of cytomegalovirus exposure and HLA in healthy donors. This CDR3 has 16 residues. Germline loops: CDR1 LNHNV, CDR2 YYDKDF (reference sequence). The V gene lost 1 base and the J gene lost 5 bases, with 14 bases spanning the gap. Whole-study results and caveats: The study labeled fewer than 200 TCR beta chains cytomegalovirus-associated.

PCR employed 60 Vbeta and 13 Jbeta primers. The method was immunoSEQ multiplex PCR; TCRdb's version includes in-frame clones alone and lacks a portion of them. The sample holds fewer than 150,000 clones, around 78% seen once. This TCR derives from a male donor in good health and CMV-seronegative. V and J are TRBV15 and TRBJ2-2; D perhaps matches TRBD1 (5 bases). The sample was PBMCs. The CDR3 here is CATSRGRQKKTGELFF. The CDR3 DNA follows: TGTGCCACCAGCAGAGGAAGACAGAAGAAAACCGGGGAGCTGTTTTTT.